The T cell receptor (beta chain) under discussion was sequenced for a study of OX40 agonist ivuxolimab in advanced cancers. Across the whole study: At 0.01 to 10 mg/kg, ivuxolimab was administered intravenously to patients every 2 weeks. From about 23 to 85 years was the age range, with a mean of about 54 years, and around 80% were male. Three dose-escalation patients had partial responses: one with hepatocellular carcinoma and two with cutaneous melanoma.

This CDR3 is built from 13 residues. The V end was cut by 4 bases, the J end by 7 bases, with 13 bases between. CDR1 and CDR2 from the germline V gene are SNHLY and FYNNEI. Repertoires were generated with immunoSEQ multiplex PCR, while TCRdb's copy carries only in-frame clones and drops some. This table holds approximately 77,000 clones, about 92% found once. The chain recombines TRBV2 with TRBJ1-1; the D is unclear. This clonotype originated in an adult with an advanced solid tumor such as melanoma, head and neck, liver or kidney cancer. The material was CD4+ or CD8+ T cells sorted from blood, obtained in a trial of the OX40 agonist ivuxolimab. The CDR3 bases are TGTGCCAGCAGTGCAGCTGGGTCGAGTGAAGCTTTCTTT. Translation gives CASSAAGSSEAFF.